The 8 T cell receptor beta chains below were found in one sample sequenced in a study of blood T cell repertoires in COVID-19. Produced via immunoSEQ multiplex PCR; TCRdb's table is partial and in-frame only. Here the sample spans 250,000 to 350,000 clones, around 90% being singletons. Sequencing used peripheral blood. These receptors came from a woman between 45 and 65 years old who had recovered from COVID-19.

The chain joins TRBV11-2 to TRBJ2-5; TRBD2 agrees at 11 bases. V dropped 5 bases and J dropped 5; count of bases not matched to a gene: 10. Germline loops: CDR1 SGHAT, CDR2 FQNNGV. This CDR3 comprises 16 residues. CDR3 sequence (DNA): TGTGCCAGCAGCAGGTTACTAGCGGGGGTTGGGGAGACCCAGTACTTC. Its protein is CASSRLLAGVGETQYF.

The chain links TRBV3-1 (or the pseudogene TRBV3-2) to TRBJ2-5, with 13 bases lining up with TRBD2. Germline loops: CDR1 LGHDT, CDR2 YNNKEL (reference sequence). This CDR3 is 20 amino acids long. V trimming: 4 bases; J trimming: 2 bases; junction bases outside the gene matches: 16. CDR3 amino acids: CASSREGGTSGGGDQETQYF. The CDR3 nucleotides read TGTGCCAGCAGCCGTGAGGGAGGAACTAGCGGGGGGGGAGATCAAGAGACCCAGTACTTC.

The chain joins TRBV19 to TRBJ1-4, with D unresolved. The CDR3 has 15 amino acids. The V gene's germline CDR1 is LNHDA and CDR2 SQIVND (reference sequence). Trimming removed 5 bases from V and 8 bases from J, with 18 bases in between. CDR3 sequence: CASSLQTTVTEKLFF. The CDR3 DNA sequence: TGTGCCAGTAGTTTACAGACCACAGTGACAGAAAAACTGTTTTTT. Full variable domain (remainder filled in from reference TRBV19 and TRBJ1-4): DGGITQSPKYLFRKEGQNVTLSCEQNLNHDAMYWYRQDPGQGLRLIYYSQIVNDFQKGDIAEGYSVSREKKESFPLTVTSAQKNPTAFYLCASSLQTTVTEKLFFGSGTQLSVL.

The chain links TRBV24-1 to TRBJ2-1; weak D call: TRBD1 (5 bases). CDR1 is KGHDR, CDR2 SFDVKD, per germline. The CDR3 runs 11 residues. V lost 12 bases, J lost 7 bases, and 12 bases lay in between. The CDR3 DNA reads TGTGCCGCAGGGCGCGGAAATGAGCAGTTCTTC. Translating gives CAAGRGNEQFF.

The CDR3 protein is CASSFIMGQGTDTQYF. The CDR3 DNA follows: TGCGCCAGCAGCTTTATTATGGGACAGGGGACAGATACGCAGTATTTT. This rearrangement joins TRBV5-1 to TRBJ2-3; 10 bases line up with TRBD1. Germline V gene lookup returns CDR1 SGHRS and CDR2 YFSETQ. V lost 2 bases to trimming and J lost 3 bases; unmatched junction nucleotides: 6. This CDR3 has 16 amino acids.

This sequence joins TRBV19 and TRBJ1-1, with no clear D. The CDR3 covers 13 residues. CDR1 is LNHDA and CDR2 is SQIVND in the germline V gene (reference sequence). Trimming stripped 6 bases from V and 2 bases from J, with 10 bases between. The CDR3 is CASREELNTEAFF. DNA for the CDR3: TGTGCCAGTAGGGAGGAACTAAACACTGAAGCTTTCTTT.

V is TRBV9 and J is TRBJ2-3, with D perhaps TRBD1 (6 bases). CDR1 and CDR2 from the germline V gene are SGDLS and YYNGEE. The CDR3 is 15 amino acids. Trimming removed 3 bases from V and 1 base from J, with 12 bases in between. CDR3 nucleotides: TGTGCCAGCAGCGCCCAACAGGGTGGCACAGATACGCAGTATTTT. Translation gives CASSAQQGGTDTQYF.

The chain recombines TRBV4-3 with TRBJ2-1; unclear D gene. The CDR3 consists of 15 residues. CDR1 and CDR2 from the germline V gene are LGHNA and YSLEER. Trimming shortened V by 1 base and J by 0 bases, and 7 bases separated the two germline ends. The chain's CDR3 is CASSQVFSSYNEQFF. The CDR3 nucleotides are TGCGCCAGCAGCCAAGTGTTCAGCTCCTACAATGAGCAGTTCTTC.